Given below is one TCR beta chain in context. Its antigen remains unidentified. From a lookup of the germline V gene (reference sequence), CDR1 and CDR2 are LNHDA and SQIVND. Inclusive of the bounding cysteine and phenylalanine, the CDR3 is 17 residues long. The record lacks a DNA sequence. The data derive from a study of monozygotic twins with inflammatory bowel disease (dated by TCRdb to about 2019). Broadly, across the study: The full study comprised 28 monozygotic twin pairs: nine German pairs (four IBD-concordant, five IBD-discordant) and 19 IBD-discordant Danish pairs. Within discordant pairs, disease-associated traits were sought mainly by comparing IBD patients with their genetically identical healthy co-twins. Each individual had, on average, about 151 000 unique TCRalpha sequences and 181 000 unique TCRbeta sequences available for analysis.

An approximately 2.5 ml peripheral blood sample was drawn into PAXgene tubes per donor and stored at -80°C. Without any T cell sorting, total RNA was extracted from whole blood using the PAXgene blood miRNA kit on an automated QIAcube. Peripheral blood from monozygotic twin pairs concordant or discordant for inflammatory bowel disease was subjected to deep TCRalpha and TCRbeta repertoire profiling with unique molecular barcoding. For every twin pair, smoking habits were documented, and each individual was categorised as a current, former or never smoker. Library preparation employed 5' RACE. The input for every TCR library was 3,500 to 4,000 ng of total RNA. For each sample, cDNA synthesis was carried out in eight separate reactions using SMARTScribe reverse transcriptase. During cDNA synthesis, template switching was used to introduce unique molecular identifiers that contained a 6-nucleotide sample barcode. TCRalpha and TCRbeta cDNA was amplified by two nested PCRs of 16 and 9 cycles, with bead purification after each PCR. Before amplification, the cDNA was treated with uracil DNA-glycosylase and purified using the QIAquick PCR purification kit. In the second PCR, Illumina TruSeq-compatible adapters and sample-specific barcodes were added. Library quality and concentration were assessed using TapeStation and Qubit, and roughly 5.5 ng of each library was pooled. Pooled libraries were sequenced on an Illumina HiSeq2500 single-index Rapid Run with 2 x 100 bp reads and custom sequencing primers. Per the original workflow: MiGEC version 1.2.6 was used for UMI-based consensus assembly, which corrected PCR and sequencing errors. V(D)J alignment, clonotype assembly and CDR3 extraction were performed with MiXCR version 2.1.1. Normalisation of gene usage, clonotype sharing and MAIT/NKT TCR abundance was achieved by analysing the top 1000, 10 000 and 20 000 clonotypes per sample. Diversity was computed as the inverse Simpson index with the vegan R package after downsampling to 27 000 UMIs. Paired Mann-Whitney U tests were applied to discordant twin pairs, with Benjamini-Hochberg correction for multiple testing. Once TCRdb had reprocessed the reads, it stored one entry per CDR3 protein sequence and supplied no DNA. The V and J calls were determined by TCRdb, not by the authors. The table for this sample shows approximately 400,000 distinct CDR3 sequences. Of the sample, more than 2% falls within the top ten clones.

What the authors observed across the whole study: Because patients received different immunosuppressive treatments, the repertoires may have picked up extra background noise and variability between individuals. Compared with healthy twins, IBD patients shared fewer clonotypes with other individuals, and the difference was most pronounced in patients with signs of disease activity. The analysis was unable to tell different T cell subtypes apart. A decrease in TCRbeta repertoire diversity, as measured by inverse Simpson index, was observed in IBD patients compared with their healthy co-twins. Repertoire similarity did not differ between concordant and discordant twins, possibly due to limited statistical power. The results gave no support for a single strong signal or clonotype linked to IBD.

The chain uses TRBV19 and TRBJ2-5; absent DNA, TCRdb's TRBD2 call cannot be checked. The sequenced sample was blood. The TCR comes from a human donor with ulcerative colitis or Crohn's disease, or a healthy co-twin of an affected twin (not recorded which). The encoded CDR3 is CASSTPEQPLHQETQYF.